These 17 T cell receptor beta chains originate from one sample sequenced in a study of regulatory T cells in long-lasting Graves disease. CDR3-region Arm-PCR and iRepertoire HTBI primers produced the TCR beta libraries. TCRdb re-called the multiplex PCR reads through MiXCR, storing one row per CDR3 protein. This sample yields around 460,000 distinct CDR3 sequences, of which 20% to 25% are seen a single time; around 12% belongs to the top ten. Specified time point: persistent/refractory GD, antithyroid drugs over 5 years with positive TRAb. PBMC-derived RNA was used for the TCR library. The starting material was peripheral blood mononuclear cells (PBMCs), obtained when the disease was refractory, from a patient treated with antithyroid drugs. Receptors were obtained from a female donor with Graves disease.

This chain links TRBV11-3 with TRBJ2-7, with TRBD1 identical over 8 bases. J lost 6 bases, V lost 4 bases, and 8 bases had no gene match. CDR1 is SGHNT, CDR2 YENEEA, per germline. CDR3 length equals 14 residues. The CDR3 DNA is TGTGCCAGCAGCTCCCGGACAGGGAAGGGCGAGCAGTACTTC. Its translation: CASSSRTGKGEQYF.

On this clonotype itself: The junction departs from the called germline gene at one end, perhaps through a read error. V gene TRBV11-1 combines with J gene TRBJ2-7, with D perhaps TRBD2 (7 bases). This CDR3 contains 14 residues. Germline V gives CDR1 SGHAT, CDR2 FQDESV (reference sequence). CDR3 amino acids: CASSPGEGVYEQYF. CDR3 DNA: TGCGCCAGCAGCCCTGGGGAGGGGGTTTACGAGCAGTACTTC.

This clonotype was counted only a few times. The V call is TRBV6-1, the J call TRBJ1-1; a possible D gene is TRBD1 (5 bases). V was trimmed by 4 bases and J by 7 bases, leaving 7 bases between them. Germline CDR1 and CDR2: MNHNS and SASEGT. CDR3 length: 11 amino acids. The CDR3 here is CASSAGFEAFF. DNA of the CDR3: TGTGCCAGCAGTGCAGGGTTTGAAGCTTTCTTT.

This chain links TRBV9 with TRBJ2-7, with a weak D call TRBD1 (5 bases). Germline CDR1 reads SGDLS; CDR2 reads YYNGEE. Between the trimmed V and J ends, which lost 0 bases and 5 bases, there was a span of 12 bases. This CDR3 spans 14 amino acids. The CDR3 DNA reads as TGTGCCAGCAGCGTAGCTTCAGGGTGGCACGAGCAGTACTTC. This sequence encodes CASSVASGWHEQYF.

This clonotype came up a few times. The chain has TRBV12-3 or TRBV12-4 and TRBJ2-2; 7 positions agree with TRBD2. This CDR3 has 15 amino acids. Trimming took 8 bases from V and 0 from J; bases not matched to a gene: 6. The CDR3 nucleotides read TGTGCCAGCGGGAGGGACGCAGCGAACACCGGGGAGCTGTTTTTT. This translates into CASGRDAANTGELFF.

The CDR3 DNA follows: TGTGCCAGCAGCTTAGAGAGCGGGGGGCCGTACAATGAGCAGTTCTTC. It is translated as CASSLESGGPYNEQFF. The rearrangement links TRBV7-2 to TRBJ2-1; 9 nucleotides match TRBD2. Germline trimming cut 1 base from V and 4 bases from J; bases unmatched to any gene: 5. Germline V gene lookup returns CDR1 SGHTA and CDR2 FQGNSA. CDR3 length: 16 amino acids.

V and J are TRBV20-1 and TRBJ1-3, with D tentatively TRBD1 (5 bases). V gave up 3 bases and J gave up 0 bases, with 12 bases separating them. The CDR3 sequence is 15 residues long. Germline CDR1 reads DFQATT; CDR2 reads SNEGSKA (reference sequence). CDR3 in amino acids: CSASWTSSSGNTIYF. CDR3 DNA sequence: TGCAGTGCTAGTTGGACATCCAGCTCTGGAAACACCATATATTTT.

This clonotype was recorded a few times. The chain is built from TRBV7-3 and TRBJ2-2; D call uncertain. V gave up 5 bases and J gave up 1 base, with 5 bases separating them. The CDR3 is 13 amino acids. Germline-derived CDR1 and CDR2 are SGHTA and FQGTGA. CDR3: CASSQRNTGELFF. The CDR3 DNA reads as TGTGCCAGCAGCCAGCGGAACACCGGGGAGCTGTTTTTT.

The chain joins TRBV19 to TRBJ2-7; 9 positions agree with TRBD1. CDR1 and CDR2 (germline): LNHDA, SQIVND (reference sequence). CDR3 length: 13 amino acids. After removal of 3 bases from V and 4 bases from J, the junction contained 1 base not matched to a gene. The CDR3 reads CASSIDRGYEQYF. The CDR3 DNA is TGTGCCAGTAGTATCGACAGGGGGTACGAGCAGTACTTC.

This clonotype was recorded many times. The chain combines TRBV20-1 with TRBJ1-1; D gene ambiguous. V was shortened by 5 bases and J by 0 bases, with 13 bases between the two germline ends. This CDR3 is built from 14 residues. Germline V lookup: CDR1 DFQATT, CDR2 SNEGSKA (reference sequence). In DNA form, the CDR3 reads TGCAGTGCTTCCCCCGGCGGGATGAACACTGAAGCTTTCTTT. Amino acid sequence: CSASPGGMNTEAFF.

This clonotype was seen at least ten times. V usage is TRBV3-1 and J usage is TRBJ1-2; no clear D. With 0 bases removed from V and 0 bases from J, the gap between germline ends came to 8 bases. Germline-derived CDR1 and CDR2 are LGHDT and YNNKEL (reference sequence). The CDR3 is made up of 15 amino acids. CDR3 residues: CASSQDMGANYGYTF. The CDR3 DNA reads TGTGCCAGCAGCCAAGATATGGGTGCTAACTATGGCTACACCTTC.

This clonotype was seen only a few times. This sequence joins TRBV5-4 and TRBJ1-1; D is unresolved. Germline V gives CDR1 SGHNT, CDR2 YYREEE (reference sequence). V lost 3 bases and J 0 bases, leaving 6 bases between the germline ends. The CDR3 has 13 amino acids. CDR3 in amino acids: CASSSPLNTEAFF. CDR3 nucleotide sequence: TGTGCCAGCAGCTCACCCCTGAACACTGAAGCTTTCTTT.

CDR3 region: CSARDTSPYEQYF. DNA for the CDR3: TGCAGTGCTAGAGATACGTCTCCCTACGAGCAGTACTTC. This chain connects TRBV20-1 to TRBJ2-7; the D is unclear. V lost 0 bases and J lost 2, with 8 bases in between. CDR1 and CDR2 from the germline V gene are DFQATT and SNEGSKA (reference sequence). CDR3 length: 13 amino acids.

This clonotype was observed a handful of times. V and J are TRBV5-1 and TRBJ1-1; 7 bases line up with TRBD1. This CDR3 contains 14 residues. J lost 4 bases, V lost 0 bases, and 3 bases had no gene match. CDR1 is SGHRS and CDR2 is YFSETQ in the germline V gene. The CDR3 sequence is CASSLGDSLTEAFF. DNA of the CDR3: TGCGCCAGCAGCTTGGGGGACAGTCTCACTGAAGCTTTCTTT.

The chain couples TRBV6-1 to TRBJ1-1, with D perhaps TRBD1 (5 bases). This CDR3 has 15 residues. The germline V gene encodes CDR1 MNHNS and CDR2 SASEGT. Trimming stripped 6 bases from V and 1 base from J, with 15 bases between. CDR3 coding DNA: TGTGCCAGCAGCCTCCCCAGGGCCCAGAACACTGAAGCTTTCTTT. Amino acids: CASSLPRAQNTEAFF.

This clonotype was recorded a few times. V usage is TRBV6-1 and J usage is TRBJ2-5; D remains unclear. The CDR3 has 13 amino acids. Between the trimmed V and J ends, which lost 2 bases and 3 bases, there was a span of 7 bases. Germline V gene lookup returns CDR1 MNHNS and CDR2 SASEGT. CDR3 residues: CASSEIREETQYF. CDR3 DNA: TGTGCCAGCAGTGAAATAAGGGAAGAGACCCAGTACTTC.

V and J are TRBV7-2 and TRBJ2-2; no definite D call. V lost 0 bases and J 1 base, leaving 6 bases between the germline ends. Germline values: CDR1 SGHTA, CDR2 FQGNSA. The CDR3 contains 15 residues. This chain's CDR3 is CASSLAIGNTGELFF. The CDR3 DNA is TGTGCCAGCAGCTTAGCCATAGGGAACACCGGGGAGCTGTTTTTT.